In this sample, the clone carrying this TCR beta chain turned up many times. Its antigen is still unknown. Unique molecular identifiers were present on the cDNA, which also gained a universal primer site by template switching. A single record per CDR3 protein comes from TCRdb applying MiXCR to the 5' RACE reads. The sample has roughly 250,000 distinct CDR3 sequences, approximately 7.8% seen once. The record originates from a study of identical twins. The V and J ends lost 5 bases and 2 bases respectively, with 19 bases between them. This CDR3 spans 16 amino acids. Study-level results: Out-of-frame alpha sequences shared by twins were enriched for low generation probability. Conclusions rested on cross-sectional statistics rather than following the same donors.

These same data were also listed under a study on yellow fever vaccine responses in identical twins. That study reports: Twins reportedly mounted vaccine T cell responses that seemed partly convergent, partly personalized.

This chain connects TRBV12-3 or TRBV12-4 to TRBJ2-7, with D perhaps assigned TRBD1 or TRBD2 (5 bases each). The receptor was derived from a woman younger than 30 in good health. Sequencing input: CD8+ T cells sorted from blood. The CDR3 spells CASSPGDRTLAYEQYF. The DNA for the CDR3 is TGTGCCAGCAGTCCCGGGGACCGAACATTAGCCTACGAGCAGTACTTC.